Shown below are 2 T cell receptor beta chains from a single sample sequenced in a study of beta chain features in type 1 diabetes. The sequenced template was cDNA made from the entire isolated RNA. Libraries were prepared by immunoSEQ multiplex PCR; TCRdb keeps only in-frame clonotypes and omits some of them. Of hundreds of thousands of clones listed, 10% to 15% are singletons. The sequenced sample consisted of naive CD4+ T cells from blood. The receptors derive from a man aged 18 to 35 in good health.

This clone has only a few counts. Other DNA sequences within the sample encode an identical CDR3. The rearrangement joins TRBV7-3 to TRBJ2-3, with 7 bases fitting TRBD2. This CDR3 has 14 amino acids. Germline V gene sequence: CDR1 SGHTA, CDR2 FQGTGA. Unmatched junction bases numbered 2, after V lost 5 bases and J lost 0 bases. Here the CDR3 DNA reads TGTGCCAGCAGCCGCGGGGGTAGCACAGATACGCAGTATTTT. It codes for CASSRGGSTDTQYF.

Only a few counts were recorded for this clone. The gene calls are TRBV9 and TRBJ2-1; 10 nucleotides align to TRBD2. CDR3 length: 14 amino acids. Losses at the gene ends were 1 base for V and 9 bases for J; bases not matched to a gene: 4. Per germline, CDR1 SGDLS and CDR2 YYNGEE. The CDR3 spells CASSVSGGAAEQFF. CDR3 DNA: TGTGCCAGCAGCGTAAGCGGGGGGGCAGCTGAGCAGTTCTTC.